This record concerns one T cell receptor (beta chain) sequence. Deletions cut 0 bases from V and 3 bases from J, with 9 bases between. Germline V gene lookup returns CDR1 LGHNA and CDR2 YNFKEQ. CDR3 length equals 16 residues. The sample originates from a study of blood T cell repertoires in COVID-19. Across the whole study: Samples representing acute and convalescent COVID-19 were sourced from the United States, Italy and Spain. T cells, B-cell-depleted T cells, or PBMCs supplied cDNA or gDNA.

Original handling: Cell counts per sample came from amplifying reference gene primers. Measured with immunoSEQ multiplex PCR; TCRdb has only the in-frame clones, and not every one. That table is the source of V, J and clone size, and D and trimming were worked out from the DNA. The sample consists of about 92,000 clones, less than 85% of them appearing once. The rearrangement uses TRBV4-2 and TRBJ2-6, with D hard to call. The TCR was taken from a man at least 80 years old with acute or convalescent COVID-19. Sequencing used peripheral blood. The CDR3 coding sequence is TGTGCCAGCAGCCAAGATCGCCTCGGTGGGGCCAACGTCCTGACTTTC. Protein product: CASSQDRLGGANVLTF.